The present TCR beta chain was sequenced within a study of blood T cell repertoires in COVID-19. Study overall: PBMCs, B-cell-depleted T cells, or T cells provided the cDNA or gDNA that made up the material.

Here immunoSEQ multiplex PCR was the method, and the copy in TCRdb shows in-frame clones only, minus some. Of fewer than 500,000 clones listed, roughly nine tenths are singletons. This study enrolled people aged 18 to 89 from around 26 US geographic areas. V was clipped by 5 bases and J by 0 bases; unmatched bases: 11. This CDR3 spans 18 amino acids. CDR1 is LNHDA and CDR2 is SQIVND in the germline V gene (reference sequence). The V call is TRBV19, the J call TRBJ1-5; 9 bases align to TRBD1. Input material: PBMCs or T cells enriched from blood (not recorded which). The TCR was taken from a young woman with acute COVID-19. The CDR3 nucleotides read TGTGCCAGTAGTCAGACGGGACAGGGTAGTTTTAGCAATCAGCCCCAGCATTTT. Its translation is CASSQTGQGSFSNQPQHF.